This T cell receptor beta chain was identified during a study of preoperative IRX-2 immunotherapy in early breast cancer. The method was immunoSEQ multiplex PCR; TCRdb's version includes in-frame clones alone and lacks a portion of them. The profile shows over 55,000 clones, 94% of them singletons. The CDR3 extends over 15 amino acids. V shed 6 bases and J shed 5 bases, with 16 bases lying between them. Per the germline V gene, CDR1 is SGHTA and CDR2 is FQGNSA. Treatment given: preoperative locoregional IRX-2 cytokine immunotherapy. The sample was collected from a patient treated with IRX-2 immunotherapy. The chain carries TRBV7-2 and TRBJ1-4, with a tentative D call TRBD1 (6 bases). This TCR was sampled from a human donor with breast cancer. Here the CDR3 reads CASRMAGGLNEKLFF. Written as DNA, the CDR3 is TGTGCCAGCAGGATGGCTGGGGGGCTGAATGAAAAACTGTTTTTT.